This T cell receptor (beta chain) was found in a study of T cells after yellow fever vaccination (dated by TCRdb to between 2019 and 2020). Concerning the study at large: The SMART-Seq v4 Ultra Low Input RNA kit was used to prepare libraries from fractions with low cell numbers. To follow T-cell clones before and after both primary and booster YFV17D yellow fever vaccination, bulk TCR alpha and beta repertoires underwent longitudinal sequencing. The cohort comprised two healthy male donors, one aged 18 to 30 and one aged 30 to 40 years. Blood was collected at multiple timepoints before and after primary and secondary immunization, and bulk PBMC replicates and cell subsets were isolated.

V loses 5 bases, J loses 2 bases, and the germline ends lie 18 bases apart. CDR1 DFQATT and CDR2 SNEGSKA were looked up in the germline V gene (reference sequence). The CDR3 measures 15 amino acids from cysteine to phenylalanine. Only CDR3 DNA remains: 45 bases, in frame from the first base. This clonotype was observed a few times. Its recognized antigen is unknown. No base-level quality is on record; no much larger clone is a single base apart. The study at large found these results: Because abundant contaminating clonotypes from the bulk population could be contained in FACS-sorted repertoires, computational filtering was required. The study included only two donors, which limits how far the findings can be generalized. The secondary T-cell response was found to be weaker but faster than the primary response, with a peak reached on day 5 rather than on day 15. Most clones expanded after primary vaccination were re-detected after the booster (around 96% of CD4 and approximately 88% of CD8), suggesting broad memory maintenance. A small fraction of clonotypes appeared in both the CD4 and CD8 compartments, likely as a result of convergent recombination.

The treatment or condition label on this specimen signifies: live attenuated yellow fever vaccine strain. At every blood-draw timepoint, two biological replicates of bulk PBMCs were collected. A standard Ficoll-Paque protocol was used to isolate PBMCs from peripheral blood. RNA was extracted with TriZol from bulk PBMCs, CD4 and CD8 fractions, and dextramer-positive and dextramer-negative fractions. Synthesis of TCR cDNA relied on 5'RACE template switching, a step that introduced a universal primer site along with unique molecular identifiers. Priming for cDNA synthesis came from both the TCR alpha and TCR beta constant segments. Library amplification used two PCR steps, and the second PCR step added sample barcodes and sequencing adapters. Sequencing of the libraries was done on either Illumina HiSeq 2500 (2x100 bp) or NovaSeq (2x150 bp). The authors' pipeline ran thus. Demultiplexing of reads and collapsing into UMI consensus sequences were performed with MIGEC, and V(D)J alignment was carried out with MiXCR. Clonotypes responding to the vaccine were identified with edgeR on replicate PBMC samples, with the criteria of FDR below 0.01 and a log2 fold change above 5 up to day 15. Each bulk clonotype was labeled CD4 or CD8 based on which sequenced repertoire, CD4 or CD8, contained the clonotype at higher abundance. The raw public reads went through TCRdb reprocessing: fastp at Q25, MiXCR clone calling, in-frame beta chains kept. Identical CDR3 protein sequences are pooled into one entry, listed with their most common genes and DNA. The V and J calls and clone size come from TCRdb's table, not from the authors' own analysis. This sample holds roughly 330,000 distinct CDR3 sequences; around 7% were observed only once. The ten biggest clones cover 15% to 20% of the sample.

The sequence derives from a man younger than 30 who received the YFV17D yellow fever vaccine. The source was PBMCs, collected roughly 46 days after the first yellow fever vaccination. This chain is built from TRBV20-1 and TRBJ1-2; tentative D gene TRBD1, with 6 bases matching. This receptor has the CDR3 CSAGGLPGQNYGYTF. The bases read TGCAGTGCTGGGGGACTACCGGGACAAAACTATGGCTACACCTTC.